This is a list of T cell receptor beta chains from one sample in a study of cytomegalovirus exposure and HLA in healthy donors. Libraries were prepared by immunoSEQ multiplex PCR; TCRdb keeps only in-frame clonotypes and omits some of them. The sample has hundreds of thousands of clones, around nine tenths seen once. The material sequenced was PBMCs. The source of these receptors is a woman under 30 in good health and CMV-seropositive. CDR3s include the opening cysteine and the closing phenylalanine or tryptophan. A D gene is named only where the DNA matches it firmly. Size values are once, few and many counts, or a class for expanded clones, and some rows have none.

15 NA TRBJ2-1 TRBV11-3 TRBD2 TGTGCCAGCAGCTTAGGGGTAGCGGGTTACAATGAGCAGTTCTTC CASSLGVAGYNEQFF
16 NA TRBJ1-1 TRBV4-1 NA TGCGCCAGCAGCCAACCCCGCAGGGTTATGCCCTCTGAAGCTTTCTTT CASSQPRRVMPSEAFF
11 few TRBJ1-1 TRBV6-5 NA TGTGCCAGCAGTACGGGGAGGCTAACTTTCTTT CASSTGRLTFF
14 NA TRBJ1-2 TRBV30 TRBD1 TGTGCCTGGAGTCCTCTAGGGACAGGGAGTGGCTACACCTTC CAWSPLGTGSGYTF
15 NA TRBJ1-1 TRBV14 TRBD1 TGTGCCAGCAGATTGACAGGGGGCCTTAACACTGAAGCTTTCTTT CASRLTGGLNTEAFF
13 NA TRBJ2-7 TRBV9 NA TGTGCCAGCAGCGTACGTGACTATCACGAGCAGTACTTC CASSVRDYHEQYF
13 NA TRBJ2-7 TRBV5-6 NA TGTGCCAGCAGCCGAGGATCCTTGGGCGAGCAGTACTTC CASSRGSLGEQYF
15 NA TRBJ2-1 TRBV5-1 NA TGCGCCAGCAGCCCATCTAGGAAGACCTACAATGAGCAGTTCTTC CASSPSRKTYNEQFF
17 NA TRBJ2-7 TRBV27 TRBD2 TGTGCCAGCAGTTTATGGGGGGGGGAGGGCAGCCCCTACGAGCAGTACTTC CASSLWGGEGSPYEQYF
14 NA TRBJ2-6 TRBV19 NA TGTGCCAGCCTTCGGGGCTCTGGGGCCAACGTCCTGACTTTC CASLRGSGANVLTF
15 NA TRBJ2-1 TRBV30 NA TGTGCCTGGACCCCTCCGGGGATGTCGGCCATTGAGCAGTTCTTC CAWTPPGMSAIEQFF
15 NA TRBJ2-1 TRBV19 NA TGTGCCAGTAGTATAGTCAGCGGAGCGTACAATGAGCAGTTCTTC CASSIVSGAYNEQFF
15 NA TRBJ1-1 TRBV29-1 NA TGCAGCCCTCGAACATTTAGAATCCGGAGGACTGAAGCTTTCTTT CSPRTFRIRRTEAFF
15 NA TRBJ2-1 TRBV5-1 TRBD2 TGCGCCAGCAGCCCTACTAGCGGGAGTTACAATGAGCAGTTCTTC CASSPTSGSYNEQFF
13 NA TRBJ2-1 TRBV19 NA TGTGCCAGTAGTGTCGGACAGTTCAATGAGCAGTTCTTC CASSVGQFNEQFF
16 NA TRBJ2-7 TRBV6-1 NA TGTGCCAGCAGTGAGTCCGAATTGGGAGCGCAGTACGAGCAGTACTTC CASSESELGAQYEQYF
15 NA TRBJ2-1 TRBV29-1 TRBD2 TGCAGCGTGAAGTCTCGACTAGCGGGCAACAATGAGCAGTTCTTC CSVKSRLAGNNEQFF
15 NA TRBJ1-4 TRBV5-6 NA TGTGCCAGCAGCTTGCTCCAGACAACTAATGAAAAACTGTTTTTT CASSLLQTTNEKLFF
14 NA TRBJ1-2 TRBV28 NA TGTGCCAGCAGTTTGGAAGGGACTGGGTATGGCTACACCTTC CASSLEGTGYGYTF
14 NA TRBJ1-2 TRBV5-1 TRBD1 TGCGCCAGCAGTAGAATGGAACCCAGGGGGGGCTACACCTTC CASSRMEPRGGYTF
13 NA TRBJ2-7 TRBV29-1 NA TGCAGCGTTACTTATACAGGATACTACGAGCAGTACTTC CSVTYTGYYEQYF
21 NA TRBJ2-7 TRBV28 TRBD2 TGTGCCAGCAGTTCACCCGGACTAGCGGGAGGGCCCGGAGGCCTCTACGACGAGCAGTACTTC CASSSPGLAGGPGGLYDEQYF
13 NA TRBJ1-2 TRBV27 NA TGTGCCAGCAGACGGAGGGGTAACTATGGCTACACCTTC CASRRRGNYGYTF
15 NA TRBJ2-1 TRBV15 TRBD1 TGTGCCACCAGCTCGGGACAGGGAGACTACAATGAGCAGTTCTTC CATSSGQGDYNEQFF
18 NA TRBJ2-6 TRBV5-1 TRBD2 TGCGCCAGCAGCAGGGGACTAAGCGCCCCCTCTGGGGCCAACGTCCTGACTTTC CASSRGLSAPSGANVLTF
18 NA TRBJ2-7 TRBV27 TRBD2 TGTGCCAGCAGTCCCCTAAGTCGAGGGAGGGTACCAGCCTACGAGCAGTACTTC CASSPLSRGRVPAYEQYF
15 NA TRBJ2-5 TRBV27 TRBD1 TGTGCCAGCAGTCCGGGACAGGGGAGAGGAGAGACCCAGTACTTC CASSPGQGRGETQYF
13 NA TRBJ2-7 TRBV28 NA TGTGCCCTTAGCGGTCAGAACTCCTACGAGCAGTACTTC CALSGQNSYEQYF
14 few TRBJ1-5 TRBV29-1 TRBD1 TGCAGCGTTGGGACAGGGGGTATCAATCAGCCCCAGCATTTT CSVGTGGINQPQHF
18 once TRBJ1-1 TRBV9 TRBD1 TGTGCCAGCAGCCCCTCCGAACAGGGGACTCCGGTGAACACTGAAGCTTTCTTT CASSPSEQGTPVNTEAFF
17 NA TRBJ2-1 TRBV5-1 TRBD2 TGCGCCAGCAGCTCGGGGACTAGCGGGACCCCCTACAATGAGCAGTTCTTC CASSSGTSGTPYNEQFF
15 NA TRBJ2-5 TRBV7-3 TRBD1 TGTGCCAGCAGCTTAGCACCAGGGACAGGCCAGACCCAGTACTTC CASSLAPGTGQTQYF
14 NA TRBJ2-3 TRBV7-9 NA TGTGCCAGCAGCTTATTCTCGGGCACAGATACGCAGTATTTT CASSLFSGTDTQYF
14 NA TRBJ2-1 TRBV27 TRBD2 TGTGCCAGCAGGACCGGGACTAGCATTAGTGAGCAGTTCTTC CASRTGTSISEQFF
15 NA TRBJ2-1 TRBV28 TRBD1 TGTGCCGCCCGCGGGACAGGCCGTACCTACAATGAGCAGTTCTTC CAARGTGRTYNEQFF
17 NA TRBJ1-2 TRBV4-1 NA TGCGCCAGCAGCCATCCCTTTTGGAAGGGGAAGAACTATGGCTACACCTTC CASSHPFWKGKNYGYTF
14 once TRBJ2-3 TRBV25-1 NA TGTGCCAGCGGAGAGCTGTCAAGCACAGATACGCAGTATTTT CASGELSSTDTQYF
14 few TRBJ1-2 TRBV27 TRBD1 TGTGCCAGCAGTTTCACAGGGGAACACTATGGCTACACCTTC CASSFTGEHYGYTF
14 NA TRBJ2-7 TRBV27 TRBD1 TGTGCCAGCAGTTTAACAATAGGGGGCAGCGAGCAGTACTTC CASSLTIGGSEQYF
18 NA TRBJ2-1 TRBV28 TRBD2 TGTGCCAGCAGTTTACGCCCGGGACTAGCGAAGCTCTACAATGAGCAGTTCTTC CASSLRPGLAKLYNEQFF
17 NA TRBJ2-3 TRBV9 TRBD1 TGTGCCAGCAGCGTAGCTTCGACAGGGGGCGCCGGCGATACGCAGTATTTT CASSVASTGGAGDTQYF
14 NA TRBJ2-7 TRBV5-1 NA TGCGCCAGCAGCCTTTCCGTAGCGGCCTACGAGCAGTACTTC CASSLSVAAYEQYF
14 NA TRBJ2-5 TRBV15 NA TGTGCCACCAGCAGACAGGGAAATCAAGAGACCCAGTACTTC CATSRQGNQETQYF
14 NA TRBJ1-5 TRBV5-4 TRBD1 TGTGCCAGCAGCTCCGGGACAGACAATCAGCCCCAGCATTTT CASSSGTDNQPQHF
16 NA TRBJ2-1 TRBV28 TRBD2 TGTGCCAGCAGTTTAAGAGGACTAGCGGTCTACAATGAGCAGTTCTTC CASSLRGLAVYNEQFF
18 NA TRBJ2-7 TRBV5-1 TRBD1 TGCGCCAGCAGCTTTATCCCGGGACAGGTGAGGTGGAGGTACGAGCAGTACTTC CASSFIPGQVRWRYEQYF
15 NA TRBJ2-7 TRBV5-1 TRBD1 TGCGCCAGCAGCTTGGCCCGGGACAGGTCCTACGAGCAGTACTTC CASSLARDRSYEQYF
20 NA TRBJ2-3 TRBV5-1 TRBD2 TGCGCCAGCAGCTTGGCCGTCAGACTAGCTCAGAGGGCCCCCACAGATACGCAGTATTTT CASSLAVRLAQRAPTDTQYF
13 once TRBJ2-7 TRBV19 NA TGTGCCAGTAGTACCGGGACTGGCTACGAGCAGTACTTC CASSTGTGYEQYF
15 NA TRBJ1-4 TRBV2 TRBD1 TGTGCCAGTGGGGGCGCGGGACAGGGGTATGAAAAACTGTTTTTT CASGGAGQGYEKLFF
13 NA TRBJ1-2 TRBV14 NA TGTGCCAGCAGCCAACAGGTTTTCTATGGCTACACCTTC CASSQQVFYGYTF
19 NA TRBJ2-1 TRBV19 TRBD1 TGTGCCAGTAGTCCAGGGGGGACAGGGGGATGGTTTCGGGACAATGAGCAGTTCTTC CASSPGGTGGWFRDNEQFF
14 NA TRBJ1-1 TRBV30 NA TGTGCCTGGAGCCCGGGAGGTATGAACACTGAAGCTTTCTTT CAWSPGGMNTEAFF
20 NA TRBJ2-7 TRBV4-1 TRBD2 TGCGCCAGCAGCCAAGAAGACCGTCCCCCGGGAGGACTAAGAGTCTACGAGCAGTACTTC CASSQEDRPPGGLRVYEQYF
16 NA TRBJ2-7 TRBV19 TRBD2 TGTGCCAGTAGTACCGGACTAGCGGGAGGCATTTACGAGCAGTACTTC CASSTGLAGGIYEQYF
15 NA TRBJ1-4 TRBV29-1 TRBD1 TGCAGCGTTGGGGAGACAGGGGGTGAAAACGAAAAACTGTTTTTT CSVGETGGENEKLFF
14 NA TRBJ2-7 TRBV9 TRBD2 TGTGCCAGCAGACTAGCGGGAGGGCCCTACGAGCAGTACTTC CASRLAGGPYEQYF
12 NA TRBJ2-1 TRBV5-1 NA TGCGCCAGCAGCTCACCTAGCAATGAGCAGTTCTTC CASSSPSNEQFF